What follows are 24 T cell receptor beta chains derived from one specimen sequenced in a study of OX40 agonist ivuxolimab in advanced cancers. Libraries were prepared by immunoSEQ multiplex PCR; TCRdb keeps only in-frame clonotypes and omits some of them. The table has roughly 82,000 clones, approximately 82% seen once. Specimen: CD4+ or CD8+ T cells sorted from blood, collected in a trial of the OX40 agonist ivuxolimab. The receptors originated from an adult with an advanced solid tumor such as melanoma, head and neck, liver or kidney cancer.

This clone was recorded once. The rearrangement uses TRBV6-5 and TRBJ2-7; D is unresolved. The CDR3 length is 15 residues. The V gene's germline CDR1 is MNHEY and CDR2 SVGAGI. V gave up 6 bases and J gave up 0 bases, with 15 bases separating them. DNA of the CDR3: TGTGCCAGCAGCTCGTTGGGTGGAAGCTCCTACGAGCAGTACTTC. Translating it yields CASSSLGGSSYEQYF.

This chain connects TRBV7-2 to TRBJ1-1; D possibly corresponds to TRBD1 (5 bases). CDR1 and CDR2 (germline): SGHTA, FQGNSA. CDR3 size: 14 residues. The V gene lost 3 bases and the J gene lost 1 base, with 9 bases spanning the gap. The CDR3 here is CASSFDSPNTEAFF. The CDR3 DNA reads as TGTGCCAGCAGCTTCGACAGCCCGAACACTGAAGCTTTCTTT.

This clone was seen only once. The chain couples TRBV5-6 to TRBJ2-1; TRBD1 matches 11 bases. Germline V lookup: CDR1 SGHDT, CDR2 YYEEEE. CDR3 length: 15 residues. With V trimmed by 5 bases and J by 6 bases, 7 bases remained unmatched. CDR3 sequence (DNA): TGTGCCAGCAGTCCCGCCGGGACAGGGGGCAATGAGCAGTTCTTC. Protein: CASSPAGTGGNEQFF.

CDR3 nucleotides: TGTGCCAGCAGCCCTACCGGGACAGCCAACAATGAGCAGTTCTTC. Translating it yields CASSPTGTANNEQFF. V usage is TRBV2 and J usage is TRBJ2-1, with 7 bases fitting TRBD1. Germline V CDR1 and CDR2: SNHLY, FYNNEI. V shed 6 bases and J 5 bases; nucleotides not matched to a gene: 10. The CDR3 runs to 15 residues.

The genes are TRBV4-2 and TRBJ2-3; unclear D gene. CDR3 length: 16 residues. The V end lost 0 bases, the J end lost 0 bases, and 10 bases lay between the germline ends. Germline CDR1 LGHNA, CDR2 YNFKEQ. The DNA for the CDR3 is TGTGCCAGCAGCCAAGAAACAGTATCTAGCACAGATACGCAGTATTTT. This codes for CASSQETVSSTDTQYF.

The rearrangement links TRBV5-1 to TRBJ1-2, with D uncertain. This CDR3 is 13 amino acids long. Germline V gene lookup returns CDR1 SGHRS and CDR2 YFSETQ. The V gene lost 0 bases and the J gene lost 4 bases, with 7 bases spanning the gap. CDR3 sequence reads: CASSLEEPYGYTF. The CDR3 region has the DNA TGCGCCAGCAGCTTGGAGGAGCCCTATGGCTACACCTTC.

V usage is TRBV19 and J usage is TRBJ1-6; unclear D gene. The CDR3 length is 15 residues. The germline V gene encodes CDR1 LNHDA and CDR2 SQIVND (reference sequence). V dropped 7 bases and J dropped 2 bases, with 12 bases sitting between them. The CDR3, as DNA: TGTGCCAGTACCGGATTGACTCCCTATAATTCACCCCTCCACTTT. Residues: CASTGLTPYNSPLHF.

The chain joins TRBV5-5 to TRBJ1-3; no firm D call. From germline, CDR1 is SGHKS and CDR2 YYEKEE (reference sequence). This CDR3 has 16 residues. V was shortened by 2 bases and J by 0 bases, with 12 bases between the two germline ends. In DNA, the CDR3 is TGTGCCAGCAGCTTAATTGCAGGAAGCTCTGGAAACACCATATATTTT. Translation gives CASSLIAGSSGNTIYF.

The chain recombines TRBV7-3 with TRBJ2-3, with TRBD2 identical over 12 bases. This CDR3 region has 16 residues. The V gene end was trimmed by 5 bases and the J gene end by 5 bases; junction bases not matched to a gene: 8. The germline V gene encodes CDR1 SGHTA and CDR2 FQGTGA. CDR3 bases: TGTGCCAGCAGCCCCGGACTAGCGGGGCCCGGAGATACGCAGTATTTT. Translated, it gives CASSPGLAGPGDTQYF.

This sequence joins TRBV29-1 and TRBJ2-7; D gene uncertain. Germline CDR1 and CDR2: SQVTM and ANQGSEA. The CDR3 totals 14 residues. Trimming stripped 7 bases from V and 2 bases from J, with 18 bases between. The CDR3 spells CSAKTATVTYEQYF. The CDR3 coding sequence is TGCAGCGCTAAAACAGCCACCGTTACCTACGAGCAGTACTTC.

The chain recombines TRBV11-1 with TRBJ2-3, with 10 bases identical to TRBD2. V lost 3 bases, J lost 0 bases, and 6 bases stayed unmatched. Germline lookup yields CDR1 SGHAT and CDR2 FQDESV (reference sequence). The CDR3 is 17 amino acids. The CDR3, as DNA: TGTGCCAGCAGCTTTTCTAGCGGGGGCCTTAGCACAGATACGCAGTATTTT. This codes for CASSFSSGGLSTDTQYF.

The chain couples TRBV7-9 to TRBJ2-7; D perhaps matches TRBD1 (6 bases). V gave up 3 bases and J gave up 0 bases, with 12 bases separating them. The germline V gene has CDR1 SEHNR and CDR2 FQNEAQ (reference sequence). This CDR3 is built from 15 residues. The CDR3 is CASSFRTASSYEQYF. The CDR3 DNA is TGTGCCAGCAGCTTTCGGACAGCCAGCTCCTACGAGCAGTACTTC.

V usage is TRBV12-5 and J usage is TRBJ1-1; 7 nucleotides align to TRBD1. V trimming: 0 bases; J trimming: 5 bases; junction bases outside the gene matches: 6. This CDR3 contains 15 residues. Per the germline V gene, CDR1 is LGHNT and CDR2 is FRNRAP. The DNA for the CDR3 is TGTGCTAGTGGTTTGGTACTCACAGGGGCGACTGAAGCTTTCTTT. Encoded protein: CASGLVLTGATEAFF.

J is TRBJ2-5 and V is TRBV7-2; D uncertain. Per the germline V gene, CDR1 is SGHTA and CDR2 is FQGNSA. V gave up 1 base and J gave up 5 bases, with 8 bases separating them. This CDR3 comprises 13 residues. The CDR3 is CASSLDRRETQYF. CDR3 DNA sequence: TGTGCCAGCAGCTTAGACCGTCGGGAGACCCAGTACTTC.

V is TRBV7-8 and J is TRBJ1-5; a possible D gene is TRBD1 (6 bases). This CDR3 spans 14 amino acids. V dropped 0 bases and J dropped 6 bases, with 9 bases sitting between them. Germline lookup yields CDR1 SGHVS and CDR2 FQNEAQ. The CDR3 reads CASSLAGGPQPQHF. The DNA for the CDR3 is TGTGCCAGCAGCTTAGCAGGGGGACCTCAGCCCCAGCATTTT.

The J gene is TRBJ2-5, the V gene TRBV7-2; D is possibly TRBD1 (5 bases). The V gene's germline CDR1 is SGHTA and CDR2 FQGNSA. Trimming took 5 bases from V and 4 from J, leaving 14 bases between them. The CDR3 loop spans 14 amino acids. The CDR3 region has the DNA TGTGCCAGCAGCCCCGCAGGGTTCGCAGAGACCCAGTACTTC. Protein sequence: CASSPAGFAETQYF.

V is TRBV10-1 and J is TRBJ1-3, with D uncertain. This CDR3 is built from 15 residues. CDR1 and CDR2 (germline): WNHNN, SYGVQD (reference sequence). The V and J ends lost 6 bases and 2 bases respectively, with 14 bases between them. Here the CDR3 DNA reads TGCGCCAGCAGGGCTAAGTGGGATGCTGGAAACACCATATATTTT. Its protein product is CASRAKWDAGNTIYF.

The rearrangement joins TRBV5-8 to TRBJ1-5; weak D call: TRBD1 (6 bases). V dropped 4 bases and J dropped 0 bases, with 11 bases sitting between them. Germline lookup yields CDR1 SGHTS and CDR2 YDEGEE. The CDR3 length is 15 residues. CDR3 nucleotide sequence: TGTGCCAGCAGCATCGGACAGATTAGCAATCAGCCCCAGCATTTT. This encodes CASSIGQISNQPQHF.

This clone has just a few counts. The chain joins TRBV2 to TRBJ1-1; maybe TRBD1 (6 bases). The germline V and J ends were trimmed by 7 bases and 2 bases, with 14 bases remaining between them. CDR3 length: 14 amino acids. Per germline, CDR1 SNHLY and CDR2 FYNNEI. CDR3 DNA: TGTGCCAGCATGAGGGTCAGGGGAAACACTGAAGCTTTCTTT. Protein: CASMRVRGNTEAFF. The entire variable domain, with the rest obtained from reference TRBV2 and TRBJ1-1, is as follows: EPEVTQTPSHQVTQMGQEVILRCVPISNHLYFYWYRQILGQKVEFLVSFYNNEISEKSEIFDDQFSVERPDGSNFTLKIRSTKLEDSAMYFCASMRVRGNTEAFFGQGTRLTVV.

As DNA, the CDR3 is TGTGCCAGCAGCCCCCCCCGATCGGGGCAGTATTTT. Amino acids: CASSPPRSGQYF. The chain employs TRBV7-8 and TRBJ2-3, with unresolved D. The CDR3 length is 12 residues. Germline CDR1 SGHVS, CDR2 FQNEAQ. The V end was cut by 5 bases, the J end by 11 bases, with 14 bases between.

CDR3 sequence (DNA): TGTGCCAGCAGCTCTGATGAGTTATGGAATTCACCCCTCCACTTT. Translated, it gives CASSSDELWNSPLHF. The rearrangement joins TRBV9 to TRBJ1-6; D is ambiguous. CDR3 length: 15 residues. Trimming cost V 4 bases and J 7 bases, with 15 bases left between them. Germline V CDR1 and CDR2: SGDLS, YYNGEE.

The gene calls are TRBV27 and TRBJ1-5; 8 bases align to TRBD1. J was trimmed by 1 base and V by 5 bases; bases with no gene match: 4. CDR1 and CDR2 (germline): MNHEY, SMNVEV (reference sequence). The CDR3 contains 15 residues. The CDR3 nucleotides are TGTGCCAGCAGTCCCAGACAGGGGAGCAATCAGCCCCAGCATTTT. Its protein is CASSPRQGSNQPQHF.

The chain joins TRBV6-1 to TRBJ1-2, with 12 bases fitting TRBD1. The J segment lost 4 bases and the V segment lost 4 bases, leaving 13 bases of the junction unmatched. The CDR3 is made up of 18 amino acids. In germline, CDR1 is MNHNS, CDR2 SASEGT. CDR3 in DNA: TGTGCCAGCAGTGCTACACCGGGACAGGGGGCGCAGGGCTATGGCTACACCTTC. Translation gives CASSATPGQGAQGYGYTF.

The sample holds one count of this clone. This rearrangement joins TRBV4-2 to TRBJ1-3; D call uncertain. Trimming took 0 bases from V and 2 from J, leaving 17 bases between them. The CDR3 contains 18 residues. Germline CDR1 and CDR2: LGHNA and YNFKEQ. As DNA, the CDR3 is TGTGCCAGCAGCCAAGATGGGTTCGCGGGTACGACTGGAAACACCATATATTTT. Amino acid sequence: CASSQDGFAGTTGNTIYF.